Listed below are T cell receptor beta chains from one sample, sequenced in a study of T cells in Graves' hyperthyroidism and ophthalmopathy. MiXCR, applied by TCRdb to the multiplex PCR reads, yields one record per CDR3 protein. Of over 500,000 distinct CDR3 sequences listed, 17% are singletons. Sequencing input: blood. Source of these receptors: a woman younger than 30 with Graves' ophthalmopathy. Both conserved end residues are part of each CDR3. The order of the fields is V gene, CDR3 length, CDR3 protein.

TRBV7-9,14,CASSLKPDGLRAFF
TRBV28,17,CASSSPPTGGNTGELFF
TRBV4-3,13,CASSQDGPYGYTF
TRBV5-1,17,CASSLERLAGRGETQYF
TRBV7-2,16,CASSSSGITWGETQYF
TRBV7-8,15,CASSLDGLGDTEAFF
TRBV6-1,13,CASSDRGPYGYTF
TRBV20-1,15,CSARDPDTFNYGYTF
TRBV12-3/TRBV12-4,15,CASSLGSTGAYGYTF
TRBV29-1,16,CSVVLAGASGYNEQFF
TRBV2,15,CASRQEGWFSNEQFF
TRBV5-1,17,CASSLAWDRVAYYGYTF
TRBV6-2/TRBV6-3,15,CASSYSTIRGTSAFF
TRBV4-1,15,CASSQELKANEKLFF
TRBV7-9,15,CASSQPGTGGYEQYF
TRBV9,15,CASSKGQGILETQYF
TRBV15,11,CATSMGSEAFF
TRBV6-2/TRBV6-3,13,CASRPQGNTEAFF
TRBV6-5,14,CASSYERGRGELFF
TRBV5-4,16,CASSLTGTAGANVLTF
TRBV28,14,CASSFGTGANEQFF
TRBV28,14,CASTWGGVDTEAFF
TRBV5-8,18,CASSHGGTGGFEGETQYF
TRBV5-1,15,CASSLEGDLSYEQYF
TRBV2,17,CASSETLTMTGQTEAFF